This T cell receptor beta chain is from a study of cytomegalovirus exposure and HLA in healthy donors. As for the study in general: Researchers found that roughly 81% of over 350 genotyped donors fell within the Caucasian-associated ancestry cluster.

The ends lost 4 bases at V and 5 bases at J; junction bases unmatched: 7. The CDR3 totals 15 residues. The germline V gene has CDR1 SEHNR and CDR2 FQNEAQ (reference sequence). It was with 60 Vbeta and 13 Jbeta primers that the PCR ran. The repertoire was sequenced with immunoSEQ multiplex PCR; TCRdb's copy has only in-frame clones and lacks some. The sample shows 200,000 to 250,000 clones, 65% to 80% of them seen only once. The chain couples TRBV7-9 to TRBJ1-2; TRBD1 agrees at 10 bases. This receptor was taken from a man aged 45-60 years in good health and CMV-seronegative. Sequencing was carried out using PBMCs. The CDR3 sequence: CASSSTGGVSYGYTF. Here the CDR3 DNA reads TGTGCCAGCAGCTCGACAGGGGGCGTCTCATATGGCTACACCTTC.